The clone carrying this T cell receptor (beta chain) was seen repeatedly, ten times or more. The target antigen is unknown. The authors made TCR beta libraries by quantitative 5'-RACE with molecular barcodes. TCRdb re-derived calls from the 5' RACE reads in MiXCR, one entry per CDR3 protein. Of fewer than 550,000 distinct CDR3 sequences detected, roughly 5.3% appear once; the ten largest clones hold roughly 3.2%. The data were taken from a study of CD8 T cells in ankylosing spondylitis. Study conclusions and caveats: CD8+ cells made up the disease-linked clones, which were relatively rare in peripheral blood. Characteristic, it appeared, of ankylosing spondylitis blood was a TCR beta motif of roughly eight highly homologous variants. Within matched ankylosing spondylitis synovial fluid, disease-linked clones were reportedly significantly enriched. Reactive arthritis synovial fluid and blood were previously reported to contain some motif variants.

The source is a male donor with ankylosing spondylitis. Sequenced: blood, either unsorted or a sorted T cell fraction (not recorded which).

CDR3 nucleotides: TGTGCCAGCAGCCACCGGGGCGCGGGGGCTTTCTTT. This encodes CASSHRGAGAFF. V is TRBV6-5 and J is TRBJ1-1; D perhaps matches TRBD1 (5 bases). Trimming took off 6 bases at V and 11 bases at J, with 16 bases between the two ends. Germline V gene lookup returns CDR1 MNHEY and CDR2 SVGAGI. The CDR3 consists of 12 residues.